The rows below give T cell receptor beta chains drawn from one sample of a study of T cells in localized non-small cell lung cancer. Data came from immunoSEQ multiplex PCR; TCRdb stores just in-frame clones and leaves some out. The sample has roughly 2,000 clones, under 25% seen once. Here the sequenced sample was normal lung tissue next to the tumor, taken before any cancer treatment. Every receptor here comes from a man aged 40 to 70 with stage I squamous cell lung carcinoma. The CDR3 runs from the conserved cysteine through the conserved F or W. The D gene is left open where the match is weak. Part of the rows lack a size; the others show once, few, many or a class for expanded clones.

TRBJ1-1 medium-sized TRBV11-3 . TGTGCCAGCAGCTTAGGAATTTTGGGAGGGCGCACTGAAGCTTTCTTT CASSLGILGGRTEAFF
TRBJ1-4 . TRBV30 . TGTGCCTGGAGTGGATTGTCGGGGGGGAATGAAAAACTGTTTTTT CAWSGLSGGNEKLFF
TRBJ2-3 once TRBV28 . TGTGCCAGCAGTAGCAACGTCCTAGATACGCAGTATTTT CASSSNVLDTQYF
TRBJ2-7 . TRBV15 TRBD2 TGTGCCACCAGCAGAGGCCTTGGGCGGGAGACGAGCTCCTACGAGCAGTACTTC CATSRGLGRETSSYEQYF
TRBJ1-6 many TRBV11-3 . TGTGCCAGCAGCCCCGGGACCATGTATAATTCACCCCTCCACTTT CASSPGTMYNSPLHF
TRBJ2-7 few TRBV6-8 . TGTGCCAGCAGTTCACGGACCCAGGGTCTACGATCTCTCCAGCAGTACTTC CASSSRTQGLRSLQQYF
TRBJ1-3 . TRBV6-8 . TGTGCCAGCAGTTTATCGGGGGAGGTAGTTGGAAACACCATATATTTT CASSLSGEVVGNTIYF
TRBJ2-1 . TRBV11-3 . TGTGCCAGCAGCTTACCGGGGATTTACAATGAGCAGTTCTTC CASSLPGIYNEQFF
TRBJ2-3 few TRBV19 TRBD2 TGTGCCAGTAGGGATCGGCTAGCGGACACAGATACGCAGTATTTT CASRDRLADTDTQYF
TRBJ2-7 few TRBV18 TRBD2 TGTGCCAGCTCACCGGCGGGGGGGCCCTCCTACGAGCAGTACTTC CASSPAGGPSYEQYF
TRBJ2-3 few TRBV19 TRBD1 TGTGCCAGTAGTGCACACACAGGGGTCGGGACAGATACGCAGTATTTT CASSAHTGVGTDTQYF
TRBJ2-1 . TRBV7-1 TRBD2 TGTGCCAGCAGCTTGACTAGCGGGCCTTACAATGAGCAGTTCTTC CASSLTSGPYNEQFF
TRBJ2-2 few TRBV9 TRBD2 TGTGCCAGCAGCCCCCCCGGGGGAGGGCCCGACACCGGGGAGCTGTTTTTT CASSPPGGGPDTGELFF
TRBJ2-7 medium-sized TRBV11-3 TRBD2 TGTGCCAGCAGCTTGGCGGGGGGGAGCTCCTACGAGCAGTACTTC CASSLAGGSSYEQYF
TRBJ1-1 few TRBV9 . TGTGCCAGCGGGGGAATGGGTACTGAAGCTTTCTTT CASGGMGTEAFF
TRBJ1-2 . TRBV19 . TGTGCCAGCAGTGGCTTTAGTGGCACACTGTCCTATGGCTACACCTTC CASSGFSGTLSYGYTF
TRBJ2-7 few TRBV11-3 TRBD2 TGTGCCAGCAGCCCAACCGGCGGGGGGCGCGAGCAGTACTTC CASSPTGGGREQYF
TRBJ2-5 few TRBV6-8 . TGTGCCAGCAGTTACGACTCCCTCCAAGCTCAAGAGACCCAGTACTTC CASSYDSLQAQETQYF